These 5 T cell receptor beta chains share one sample of origin, sequenced in a study of blood T cells in healthy people across ages. The second PCR ran about 6 to 12 cycles with a sample-barcoded 5' primer and J-beta primers. TCRdb re-called the 5' RACE reads through MiXCR, storing one row per CDR3 protein. The sample consists of 710,000 or so distinct CDR3 sequences, about 24% of them appearing once. The sequenced material came from blood. Source of these receptors: a man in his 70s in good health.

V is TRBV5-6 and J is TRBJ2-4; 12 bases map to TRBD2. Germline-derived CDR1 and CDR2 are SGHDT and YYEEEE. Unmatched junction bases numbered 6, after V lost 0 bases and J lost 8 bases. CDR3 length: 16 amino acids. CDR3 sequence (DNA): TGTGCCAGCAGCTTGGCCCGGACTAGCGGGATTTACATTCAGTACTTC. Translated: CASSLARTSGIYIQYF.

The count of this clonotype is one. J is TRBJ2-3 and V is TRBV7-2, with D possibly matching TRBD2 (6 bases). Trimming took off 3 bases at V and 0 bases at J, with 16 bases between the two ends. CDR3 length: 17 residues. Germline CDR1 SGHTA, CDR2 FQGNSA. The CDR3 sequence: CASSFSGTLFSTDTQYF. The CDR3 DNA is TGTGCCAGCAGCTTCTCCGGGACTTTGTTCAGCACAGATACGCAGTATTTT.

This clonotype was recorded a few times. The rearrangement uses TRBV7-2 and TRBJ2-2; D may be TRBD1 (5 bases). CDR3 length equals 15 residues. Germline loops: CDR1 SGHTA, CDR2 FQGNSA. V lost 0 bases and J 4 bases, leaving 9 bases between the germline ends. The CDR3: CASSLAWTSTGELFF. The CDR3 DNA sequence: TGTGCCAGCAGCTTAGCCTGGACAAGCACCGGGGAGCTGTTTTTT.

The rearrangement joins TRBV12-3 or TRBV12-4 to TRBJ1-1; D unresolved. There are 13 residues in the CDR3. Trimming removed 3 bases at V and 7 bases at J, with 12 bases between. CDR3 coding DNA: TGTGCCAGCAGTTTTTTAGGAGGAAATGAAGCTTTCTTT. Amino acid sequence: CASSFLGGNEAFF.

The chain uses TRBV18 and TRBJ1-2; D remains unclear. In germline, CDR1 is KGHSH, CDR2 LQKENI. CDR3 length equals 14 residues. V was cut by 3 bases and J by 2 bases, with 10 bases left in between. The CDR3 sequence is CASSPGHTNYGYTF. The DNA for the CDR3 is TGTGCCAGCTCACCTGGGCATACCAACTATGGCTACACCTTC. Full variable domain (rest looked up from reference TRBV18 and TRBJ1-2): NAGVMQNPRHLVRRRGQEARLRCSPMKGHSHVYWYRQLPEEGLKFMVYLQKENIIDESGMPKERFSAEFPKEGPSILRIQQVVRGDSAAYFCASSPGHTNYGYTFGSGTRLTVV.